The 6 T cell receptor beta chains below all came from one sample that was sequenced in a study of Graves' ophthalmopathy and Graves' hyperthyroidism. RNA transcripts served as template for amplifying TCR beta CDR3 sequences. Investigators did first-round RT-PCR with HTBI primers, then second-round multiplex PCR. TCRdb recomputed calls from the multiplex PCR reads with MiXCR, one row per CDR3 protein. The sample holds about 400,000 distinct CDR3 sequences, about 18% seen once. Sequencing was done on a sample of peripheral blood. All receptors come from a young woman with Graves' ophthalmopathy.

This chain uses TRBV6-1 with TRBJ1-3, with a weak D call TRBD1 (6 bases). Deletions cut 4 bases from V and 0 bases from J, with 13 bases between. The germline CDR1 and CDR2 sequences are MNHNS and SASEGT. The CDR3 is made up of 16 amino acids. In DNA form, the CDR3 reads TGTGCCAGCAGTGGAGAACAGGGAGCCTCTGGAAACACCATATATTTT. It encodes CASSGEQGASGNTIYF.

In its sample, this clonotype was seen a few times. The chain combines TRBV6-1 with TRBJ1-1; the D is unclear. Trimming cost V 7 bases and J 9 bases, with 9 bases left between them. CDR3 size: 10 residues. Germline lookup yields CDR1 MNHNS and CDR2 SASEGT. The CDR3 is CASIMQKAFF. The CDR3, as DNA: TGTGCCAGCATCATGCAGAAAGCTTTCTTT.

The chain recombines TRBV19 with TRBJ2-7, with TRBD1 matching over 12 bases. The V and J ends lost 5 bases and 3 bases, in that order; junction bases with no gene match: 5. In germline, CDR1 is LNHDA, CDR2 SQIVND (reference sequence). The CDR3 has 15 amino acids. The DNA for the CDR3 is TGTGCCAGTAGTGCGGGACAGGGGGCCATCTACGAGCAGTACTTC. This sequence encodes CASSAGQGAIYEQYF.

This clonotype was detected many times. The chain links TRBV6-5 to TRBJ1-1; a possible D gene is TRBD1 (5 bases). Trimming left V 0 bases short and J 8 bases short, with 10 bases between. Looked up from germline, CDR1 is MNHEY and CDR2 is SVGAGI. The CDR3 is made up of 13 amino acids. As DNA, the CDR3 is TGTGCCAGCAGTTACTCGTTGGGACTGGAAGCTTTCTTT. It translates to CASSYSLGLEAFF.

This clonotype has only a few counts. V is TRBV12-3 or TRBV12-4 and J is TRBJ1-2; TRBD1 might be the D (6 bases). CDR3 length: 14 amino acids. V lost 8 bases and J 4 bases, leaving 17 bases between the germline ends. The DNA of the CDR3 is TGTGCCAGCGGGCCGGACAGTGTGGTCTATGGCTACACCTTC. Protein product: CASGPDSVVYGYTF.

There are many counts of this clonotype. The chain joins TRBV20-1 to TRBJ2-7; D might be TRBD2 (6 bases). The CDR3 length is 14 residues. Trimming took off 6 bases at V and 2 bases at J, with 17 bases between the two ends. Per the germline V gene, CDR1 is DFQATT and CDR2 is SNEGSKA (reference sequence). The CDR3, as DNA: TGCAGTGCGAGCGGGCCCCAGGGCACCTACGAGCAGTACTTC. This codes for CSASGPQGTYEQYF.